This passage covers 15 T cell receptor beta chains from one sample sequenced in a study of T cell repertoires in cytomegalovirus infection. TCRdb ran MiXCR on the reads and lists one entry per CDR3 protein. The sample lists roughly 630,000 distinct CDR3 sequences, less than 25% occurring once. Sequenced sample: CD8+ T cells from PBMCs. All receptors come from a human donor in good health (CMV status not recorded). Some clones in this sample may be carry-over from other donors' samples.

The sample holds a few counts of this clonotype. The CDR3 loop reads CAINPGAATYEQYF. CDR3 in DNA: TGTGCCATCAATCCAGGGGCGGCTACCTACGAGCAGTACTTC. The V gene is TRBV10-3, the J gene TRBJ2-7; D is possibly TRBD1 (6 bases). The V gene's germline CDR1 is ENHRY and CDR2 SYGVKD. This CDR3 contains 14 residues. Trimming took off 7 bases at V and 2 bases at J, with 15 bases between the two ends.

CDR3 in amino acids: CASSRPAGTASDTQYF. The CDR3 coding sequence is TGTGCCAGCAGCCGGCCCGCCGGGACAGCTTCAGATACGCAGTATTTT. The chain uses TRBV7-9 and TRBJ2-3, with 7 positions matching TRBD1. The CDR3 sequence is 16 residues long. Trimming took 5 bases from V and 4 from J; bases not matched to a gene: 12. In germline, CDR1 is SEHNR, CDR2 FQNEAQ (reference sequence).

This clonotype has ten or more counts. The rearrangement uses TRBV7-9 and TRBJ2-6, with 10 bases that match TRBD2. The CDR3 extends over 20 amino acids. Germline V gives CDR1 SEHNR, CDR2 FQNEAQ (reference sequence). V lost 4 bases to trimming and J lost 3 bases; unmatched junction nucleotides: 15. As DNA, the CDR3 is TGTGCCAGCAGCTCCCCAAGCCCACTAGCGGGGAGATTTGGGGCCAACGTCCTGACTTTC. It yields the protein CASSSPSPLAGRFGANVLTF.

CDR3: CASSIPRNRRPNEQFF. The CDR3 DNA sequence: TGTGCCAGTAGTATCCCCCGAAATCGACGACCTAATGAGCAGTTCTTC. The chain joins TRBV19 to TRBJ2-1, with D unresolved. The CDR3 covers 16 residues. With 3 bases removed from V and 7 bases from J, the gap between germline ends came to 19 bases. CDR1 is LNHDA, CDR2 SQIVND, per germline (reference sequence).

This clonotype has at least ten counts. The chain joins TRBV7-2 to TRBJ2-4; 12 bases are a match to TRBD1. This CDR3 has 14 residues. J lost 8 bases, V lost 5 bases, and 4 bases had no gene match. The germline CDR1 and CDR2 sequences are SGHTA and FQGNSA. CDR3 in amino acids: CASSRDRGRDIQYF. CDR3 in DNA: TGTGCCAGCAGCCGGGACAGGGGGCGCGACATTCAGTACTTC.

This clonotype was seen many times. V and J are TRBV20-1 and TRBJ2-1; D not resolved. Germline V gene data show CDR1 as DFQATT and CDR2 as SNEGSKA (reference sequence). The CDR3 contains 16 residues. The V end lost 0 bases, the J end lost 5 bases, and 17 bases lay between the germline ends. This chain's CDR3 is CSARDYLGTADNEQFF. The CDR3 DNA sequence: TGCAGTGCTAGAGATTATTTGGGAACAGCCGACAATGAGCAGTTCTTC.

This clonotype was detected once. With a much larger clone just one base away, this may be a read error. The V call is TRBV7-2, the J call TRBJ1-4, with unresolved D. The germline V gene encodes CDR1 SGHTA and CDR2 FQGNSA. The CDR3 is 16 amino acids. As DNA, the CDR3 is TGTGCCAACAGCTTAGGCCTGACTGCAACTAATGAAAAACTGTTTTTT. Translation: CANSLGLTATNEKLFF.

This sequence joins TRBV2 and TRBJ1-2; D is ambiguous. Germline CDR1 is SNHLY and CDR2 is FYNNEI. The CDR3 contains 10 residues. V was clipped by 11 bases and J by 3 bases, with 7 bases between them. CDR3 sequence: CAWRDYGYTF. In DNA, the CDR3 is TGTGCCTGGAGGGACTATGGCTACACCTTC.

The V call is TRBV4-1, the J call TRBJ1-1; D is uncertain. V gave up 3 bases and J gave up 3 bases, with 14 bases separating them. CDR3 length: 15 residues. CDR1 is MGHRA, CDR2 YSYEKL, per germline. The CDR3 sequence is CASSQGMGGDTEAFF. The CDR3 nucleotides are TGCGCCAGCAGCCAGGGTATGGGAGGCGACACTGAAGCTTTCTTT.

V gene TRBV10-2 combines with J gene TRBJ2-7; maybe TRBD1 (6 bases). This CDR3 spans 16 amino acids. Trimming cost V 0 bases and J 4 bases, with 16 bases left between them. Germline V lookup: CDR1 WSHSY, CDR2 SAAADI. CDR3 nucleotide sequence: TGCGCCAGCAGTGAGTCGACTCTAGGACAGTCGTACGAGCAGTACTTC. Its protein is CASSESTLGQSYEQYF.

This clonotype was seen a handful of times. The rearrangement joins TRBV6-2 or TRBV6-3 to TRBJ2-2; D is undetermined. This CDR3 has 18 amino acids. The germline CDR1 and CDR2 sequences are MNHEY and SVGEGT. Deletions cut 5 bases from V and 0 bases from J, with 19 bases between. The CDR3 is CASSTLTQPRANTGELFF. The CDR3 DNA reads TGTGCCAGCAGTACGTTGACACAACCCCGAGCGAACACCGGGGAGCTGTTTTTT.

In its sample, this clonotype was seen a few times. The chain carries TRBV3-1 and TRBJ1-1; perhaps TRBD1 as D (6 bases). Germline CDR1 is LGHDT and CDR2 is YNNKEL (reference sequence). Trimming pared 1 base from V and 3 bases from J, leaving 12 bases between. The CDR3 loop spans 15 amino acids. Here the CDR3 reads CASSQVRAGDTEAFF. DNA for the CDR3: TGTGCCAGCAGCCAAGTCCGAGCAGGGGACACTGAAGCTTTCTTT.

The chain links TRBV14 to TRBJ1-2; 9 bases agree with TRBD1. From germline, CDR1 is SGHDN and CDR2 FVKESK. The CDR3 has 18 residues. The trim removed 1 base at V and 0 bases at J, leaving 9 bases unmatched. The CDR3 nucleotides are TGTGCCAGCAGCCAAGGGGGGACAGGGCAAGAAGCTAACTATGGCTACACCTTC. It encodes CASSQGGTGQEANYGYTF.

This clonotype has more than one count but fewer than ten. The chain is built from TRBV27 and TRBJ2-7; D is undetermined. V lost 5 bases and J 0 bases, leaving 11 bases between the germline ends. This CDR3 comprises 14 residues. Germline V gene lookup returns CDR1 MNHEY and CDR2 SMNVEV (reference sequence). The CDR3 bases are TGTGCCAGCAGTACGACCGTTAGCTCCTACGAGCAGTACGTC. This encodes CASSTTVSSYEQYV.

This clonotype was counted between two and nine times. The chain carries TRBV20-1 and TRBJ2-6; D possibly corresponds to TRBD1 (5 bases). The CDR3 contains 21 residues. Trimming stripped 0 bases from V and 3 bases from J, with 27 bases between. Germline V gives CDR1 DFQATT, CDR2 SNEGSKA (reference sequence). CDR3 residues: CSARDRGFGSPNFGGANVLTF. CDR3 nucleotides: TGCAGTGCTAGAGATAGGGGTTTTGGGTCACCCAACTTCGGTGGGGCCAACGTCCTGACTTTC.